The T cell receptor beta chain described here comes from a study of cytomegalovirus exposure and HLA in healthy donors. Study conclusions and caveats: The study put roughly 160 TCR beta chains on its list as cytomegalovirus-associated.

Notes on this clone: Its antigen is unknown.

The study ran its PCR with 60 Vbeta and 13 Jbeta primers. Original processing methods: Counted up in a later analysis, unique TCR beta chains came to some 75 million, with around 10 million shared. Clones were sequenced by immunoSEQ multiplex PCR, and TCRdb holds only the in-frame ones, with some missing. Clone size and V and J calls were adopted from that table, with D and trimming inferred from the DNA. In the table there are roughly 110,000 clones, under 90% of which are singletons. This receptor was obtained from a woman between 18 and 29 years old in good health and CMV-seronegative. What was sequenced was PBMCs.

The CDR3 loop reads CASSLMAGGSGNTIYF. CDR3 bases: TGTGCCAGCAGTTTAATGGCAGGGGGCTCTGGAAACACCATATATTTT. The chain combines TRBV28 with TRBJ1-3; 7 bases fit TRBD1. Germline lookup yields CDR1 MDHEN and CDR2 SYDVKM. The CDR3 is 16 amino acids. The ends lost 2 bases at V and 0 bases at J; junction bases unmatched: 4.